Listed here are 23 T cell receptor beta chains from one sample, sequenced in a study of blood T cell repertoires in COVID-19. TCRdb's table, derived via immunoSEQ multiplex PCR, lists solely in-frame clones and lacks some. Among about 150,000 clones listed, roughly four fifths were seen once. The source material was peripheral blood. The receptors here all came from a woman aged 55-75 years with acute or convalescent COVID-19.

The gene calls are TRBV2 and TRBJ1-2; 9 positions agree with TRBD1. Per germline, CDR1 SNHLY and CDR2 FYNNEI. After removal of 4 bases from V and 4 bases from J, the junction contained 4 bases not matched to a gene. This CDR3 spans 14 amino acids. DNA of the CDR3: TGTGCCAGCAGTGCACAGGGGGCCCGCTATGGCTACACCTTC. Its translation: CASSAQGARYGYTF.

This clone appeared once. The J gene is TRBJ2-7, the V gene TRBV25-1; 8 nucleotides agree with TRBD2. The CDR3 has 14 amino acids. CDR1 is MGHDK and CDR2 is SYGVNS in the germline V gene. With 3 bases clipped from V and 10 bases from J, the junction kept 11 bases outside the gene matches. The CDR3 protein is CASSEMGAGVPQYV. The CDR3 DNA follows: TGTGCCAGCAGTGAGATGGGAGCGGGGGTCCCTCAGTACGTC.

V usage is TRBV5-1 and J usage is TRBJ1-1, with 7 bases identical to TRBD1. Looked up from germline, CDR1 is SGHRS and CDR2 is YFSETQ. Unmatched junction bases numbered 22, after V lost 4 bases and J lost 7 bases. This CDR3 is 18 amino acids long. This CDR3 is CASSLAGTAPLLKGEAFF. CDR3 nucleotides: TGCGCCAGCAGCCTGGCAGGGACAGCGCCCCTGTTAAAGGGTGAAGCTTTCTTT.

This clone was seen only once. J is TRBJ2-2 and V is TRBV19; D possibly corresponds to TRBD1 (6 bases). The germline gives CDR1 LNHDA, CDR2 SQIVND (reference sequence). The V end was cut by 7 bases, the J end by 0 bases, with 12 bases between. CDR3 length: 15 amino acids. The CDR3 DNA reads as TGTGCCAGTATTCCGGGACACTCGAACACCGGGGAGCTGTTTTTT. It specifies CASIPGHSNTGELFF.

The rearrangement joins TRBV6-4 to TRBJ2-2; 7 bases line up with TRBD1. This CDR3 region has 16 residues. Losses at the gene ends were 5 bases for V and 1 base for J; bases not matched to a gene: 7. The germline gives CDR1 MRHNA, CDR2 SNTAGT. CDR3 protein: CASSPDRVRNTGELFF. CDR3 nucleotides: TGTGCCAGCAGTCCTGACAGGGTACGGAACACCGGGGAGCTGTTTTTT.

The chain joins TRBV7-2 to TRBJ2-3, with TRBD2 identical over 9 bases. V was clipped by 1 base and J by 5 bases; unmatched bases: 4. This CDR3 is built from 15 residues. The germline gives CDR1 SGHTA, CDR2 FQGNSA. CDR3 amino acids: CASSLGSGGKDTQYF. The CDR3 DNA reads as TGTGCCAGCAGCTTAGGCAGCGGGGGGAAAGATACGCAGTATTTT.

The CDR3 spells CASSTPGTGSYEQYV. The CDR3 DNA is TGTGCCAGCAGTACTCCCGGGACAGGGTCCTACGAGCAGTACGTC. J is TRBJ2-7 and V is TRBV28; TRBD1 matches 9 bases. This CDR3 spans 15 amino acids. Germline assignment: CDR1 MDHEN and CDR2 SYDVKM. The J segment lost 1 base and the V segment lost 5 bases, leaving 6 bases of the junction unmatched.

The chain has TRBV5-1 and TRBJ1-4, with a possible D match to TRBD1 (6 bases). CDR3 length equals 16 residues. Per germline, CDR1 SGHRS and CDR2 YFSETQ. Trimming took off 2 bases at V and 0 bases at J, with 11 bases between the two ends. In DNA form, the CDR3 reads TGCGCCAGCAGCTTCGGACAGACCACAACTAATGAAAAACTGTTTTTT. It specifies CASSFGQTTTNEKLFF.

The gene calls are TRBV9 and TRBJ1-5; D is unresolved. The CDR3 is made up of 14 amino acids. From germline, CDR1 is SGDLS and CDR2 YYNGEE. V shed 0 bases and J shed 2 bases, with 6 bases lying between them. CDR3 bases: TGTGCCAGCAGCGTAGACCCGGGCAATCAGCCCCAGCATTTT. As protein: CASSVDPGNQPQHF.

The chain joins TRBV7-9 to TRBJ1-4; 7 positions match TRBD1. With V trimmed by 4 bases and J by 7 bases, 6 bases remained unmatched. The CDR3 runs to 14 residues. The germline V gene has CDR1 SEHNR and CDR2 FQNEAQ (reference sequence). CDR3 nucleotides: TGTGCCAGCAGCTCGAGACAGGGTTTTGAAAAACTGTTTTTT. This translates into CASSSRQGFEKLFF. Variable domain in full (rest from reference TRBV7-9 and TRBJ1-4): DTGVSQNPRHKITKRGQNVTFRCDPISEHNRLYWYRQTLGQGPEFLTYFQNEAQLEKSRLLSDRFSAERPKGSFSTLEIQRTEQGDSAMYLCASSSRQGFEKLFFGSGTQLSVL.

This clone was observed a handful of times. This chain uses TRBV10-3 with TRBJ2-7, with 7 bases fitting TRBD1. Germline CDR1 is ENHRY and CDR2 is SYGVKD. The CDR3 length is 12 residues. The junction had 2 bases not matched to a gene; V was cut back by 4 bases and J by 5 bases. In nucleotides, the CDR3 is TGTGCCATCAGTGGCACAGGGGACGAGCAGTACGTC. This translates into CAISGTGDEQYV.

The chain has TRBV5-1 and TRBJ2-1; 9 nucleotides match TRBD2. CDR1 and CDR2 (germline): SGHRS, YFSETQ. This CDR3 spans 16 amino acids. V lost 1 base to trimming and J lost 2 bases; unmatched junction nucleotides: 4. CDR3 in DNA: TGCGCCAGCAGCTTGCGCGGGGGGGTAACCTACAATGAGCAGTTCTTC. Translating it yields CASSLRGGVTYNEQFF.

A single count supports this clone. The genes are TRBV5-1 and TRBJ2-3, with D perhaps TRBD2 (5 bases). CDR1 is SGHRS and CDR2 is YFSETQ in the germline V gene. Trimming removed 0 bases from V and 0 bases from J, with 11 bases in between. The CDR3 has 16 residues. As DNA, the CDR3 is TGCGCCAGCAGCTTGGGAAGCGGACTTAGCACAGATACGCAGTATTTT. Amino acid sequence: CASSLGSGLSTDTQYF. The whole variable domain, remainder taken from reference TRBV5-1 and TRBJ2-3, is KAGVTQTPRYLIKTRGQQVTLSCSPISGHRSVSWYQQTPGQGLQFLFEYFSETQRNKGNFPGRFSGRQFSNSRSEMNVSTLELGDSALYLCASSLGSGLSTDTQYFGPGTRLTVL.

This clone was seen only once. The chain recombines TRBV11-2 with TRBJ1-2; the D gene is possibly TRBD1 (5 bases). In germline, CDR1 is SGHAT, CDR2 FQNNGV. The CDR3 totals 13 residues. The V end lost 5 bases, the J end lost 7 bases, and 14 bases lay between the germline ends. CDR3 nucleotide sequence: TGTGCCAGCAGCCTAGTGGGGGGAGGTGGCTACACCTTC. It codes for CASSLVGGGGYTF.

The genes are TRBV29-1 and TRBJ1-2; D is ambiguous. Germline V gene sequence: CDR1 SQVTM, CDR2 ANQGSEA. The CDR3 has 11 amino acids. V was cut by 1 base and J by 6 bases, with 6 bases left in between. Written as DNA, the CDR3 is TGCAGCGTTGAAGCCGGGGATGGCTACACCTTC. Protein sequence: CSVEAGDGYTF.

This clone appeared once. The V and J genes are TRBV12-5 and TRBJ1-5, with D hard to call. Trimming cost V 4 bases and J 4 bases, with 14 bases left between them. The germline CDR1 and CDR2 sequences are LGHNT and FRNRAP. The CDR3 length is 15 residues. CDR3 bases: TGTGCTAGTGGTTCCGAGACAATAACTAATCAGCCCCAGCATTTT. It yields the protein CASGSETITNQPQHF.

The rearrangement uses TRBV6-1 and TRBJ2-6, with D unresolved. V was clipped by 4 bases and J by 0 bases, with 13 bases between them. Germline V gene lookup returns CDR1 MNHNS and CDR2 SASEGT. The CDR3 extends over 17 amino acids. The CDR3 reads CASSVGRSYSGANVLTF. The CDR3 DNA reads TGTGCCAGCAGTGTGGGCAGAAGTTACTCTGGGGCCAACGTCCTGACTTTC.

This chain connects TRBV30 to TRBJ2-7; tentatively, D is TRBD1 (6 bases). CDR3 length: 13 amino acids. The germline V gene encodes CDR1 GTSNPN and CDR2 SVGIG (reference sequence). Trimming removed 4 bases at V and 6 bases at J, with 16 bases between. DNA for the CDR3: TGTGCCTGGACCTCACAGGGATTGGGCGAGCAGTACTTC. Amino acid sequence: CAWTSQGLGEQYF.

The chain is built from TRBV3-1 (or the pseudogene TRBV3-2) and TRBJ1-5; 9 nucleotides agree with TRBD1. The J segment lost 8 bases and the V segment lost 4 bases, leaving 9 bases of the junction unmatched. This CDR3 is built from 15 residues. The germline V gene encodes CDR1 LGHDT and CDR2 YNNKEL (reference sequence). CDR3 sequence: CASSPAWGQGEPQHF. In DNA form, the CDR3 reads TGTGCCAGCAGCCCCGCCTGGGGACAGGGCGAGCCCCAGCATTTT.

This clone was recorded only once. This CDR3 reads CASRAYSGGAETQYF. In DNA form, the CDR3 reads TGTGCCAGCAGGGCGTATAGCGGGGGGGCGGAGACCCAGTACTTC. The chain carries TRBV27 and TRBJ2-5, with 11 bases identical to TRBD2. CDR1 MNHEY and CDR2 SMNVEV come from the germline V gene (reference sequence). CDR3 size: 15 residues. Trimming cost V 6 bases and J 5 bases; bases outside gene matches: 8.

This clone was seen only a few times. The chain is built from TRBV19 and TRBJ2-1; 12 bases agree with TRBD2. Germline trimming cut 6 bases from V and 0 bases from J; bases unmatched to any gene: 6. Germline assignment: CDR1 LNHDA and CDR2 SQIVND (reference sequence). The CDR3 consists of 17 residues. This CDR3 reads CASRWLAGGSSYNEQFF. In DNA form, the CDR3 reads TGTGCCAGTAGGTGGCTAGCGGGGGGGAGCTCCTACAATGAGCAGTTCTTC.

This sequence joins TRBV19 and TRBJ1-2, with a possible D match to TRBD1 (6 bases). The length of the CDR3 is 14 residues. CDR1 and CDR2 from the germline V gene are LNHDA and SQIVND (reference sequence). V was cut by 5 bases and J by 3 bases, with 13 bases left in between. The CDR3: CASSASTGYYGYTF. The CDR3 region has the DNA TGTGCCAGTAGTGCCAGTACAGGGTACTATGGCTACACCTTC.

This clone was detected only a few times. The V call is TRBV7-2, the J call TRBJ2-5, with TRBD2 as a possible D gene (6 bases). Trimming took off 4 bases at V and 4 bases at J, with 16 bases between the two ends. This CDR3 comprises 15 residues. CDR1 and CDR2 from the germline V gene are SGHTA and FQGNSA. Here the CDR3 DNA reads TGTGCCAGCAGCTACTCCTTGGGGGGAGGAGAGACCCAGTACTTC. Translating it yields CASSYSLGGGETQYF.